One and the same sample provided the 15 T cell receptor beta chains below, sequenced in a study of OX40 agonist ivuxolimab in advanced cancers. Some clones are missing from TCRdb's copy, which holds only in-frame ones; the method was immunoSEQ multiplex PCR. The table has about 96,000 clones, under 85% seen once. Material: CD4+ or CD8+ T cells sorted from blood, obtained in a trial of the OX40 agonist ivuxolimab. These receptor sequences come from an adult with an advanced solid tumor such as melanoma, head and neck, liver or kidney cancer.

The genes are TRBV18 and TRBJ2-3; perhaps TRBD1 as D (5 bases). The germline V gene encodes CDR1 KGHSH and CDR2 LQKENI. The CDR3 spans 13 residues. Deletions cut 1 base from V and 3 bases from J, with 5 bases between. Written as DNA, the CDR3 is TGTGCCAGCTCACCACAGGGGACAGATACGCAGTATTTT. Protein: CASSPQGTDTQYF.

This rearrangement joins TRBV9 to TRBJ1-5, with D unresolved. Trimming left V 0 bases short and J 10 bases short, with 11 bases between. The CDR3 runs to 13 residues. CDR1 and CDR2 (germline): SGDLS, YYNGEE. The chain's CDR3 is CASSVAEGFPQHF. As DNA, the CDR3 is TGTGCCAGCAGCGTAGCGGAGGGATTTCCCCAGCATTTT.

This chain joins TRBV6-1 and TRBJ1-1; 7 nucleotides align to TRBD1. The CDR3 has 14 amino acids. Germline V gives CDR1 MNHNS, CDR2 SASEGT. V dropped 7 bases and J dropped 1; count of bases not matched to a gene: 6. CDR3 DNA: TGTGCCAGCACACACAGGGGTTCGAACACTGAAGCTTTCTTT. Amino acid sequence: CASTHRGSNTEAFF.

The DNA for the CDR3 is TGTGCCAGCTCGCTAGGGGGCCTACAAGAGACCCAGTACTTC. It is translated as CASSLGGLQETQYF. V usage is TRBV18 and J usage is TRBJ2-5, with 7 bases lining up with TRBD1. The CDR3 is 14 residues long. Losses at the gene ends were 6 bases for V and 2 bases for J; bases not matched to a gene: 6. Germline loops: CDR1 KGHSH, CDR2 LQKENI.

This chain uses TRBV7-2 with TRBJ1-3; D might be TRBD1 (6 bases). V gave up 4 bases and J gave up 0 bases, with 7 bases separating them. The V gene's germline CDR1 is SGHTA and CDR2 FQGNSA. The CDR3 has 14 amino acids. The CDR3 region is CASSSRGSGNTIYF. CDR3 sequence (DNA): TGTGCCAGCAGCTCCAGGGGCTCTGGAAACACCATATATTTT.

CDR3 nucleotides: TGTGCCAGCAGCGCCACAGGACAGGCGAACTATGGCTACACCTTC. Protein sequence: CASSATGQANYGYTF. V usage is TRBV9 and J usage is TRBJ1-2; 7 bases agree with TRBD1. V dropped 3 bases and J dropped 2; count of bases not matched to a gene: 7. The CDR3 runs 15 residues. CDR1 and CDR2 (germline): SGDLS, YYNGEE.

The chain joins TRBV10-3 to TRBJ2-3; 13 nucleotides align to TRBD2. Germline CDR1 and CDR2: ENHRY and SYGVKD. The CDR3 sequence is 19 residues long. Germline trimming cut 6 bases from V and 5 bases from J; bases unmatched to any gene: 17. In DNA form, the CDR3 reads TGTGCCATCAGAACCGGGACTAGCGGGGACCGAGCCAGCCTAGATACGCAGTATTTT. It is translated as CAIRTGTSGDRASLDTQYF.

V is TRBV18 and J is TRBJ2-7; TRBD2 matches 10 bases. V was clipped by 4 bases and J by 5 bases; unmatched bases: 17. This CDR3 is 18 amino acids long. Germline CDR1 reads KGHSH; CDR2 reads LQKENI. CDR3 protein: CASSLGTSAVRRGHEQYF. The DNA for the CDR3 is TGTGCCAGCTCACTAGGGACTAGCGCGGTGCGAAGGGGCCACGAGCAGTACTTC.

This clone was recorded a few times. V gene TRBV29-1 combines with J gene TRBJ2-2; D perhaps matches TRBD1 (5 bases). Germline assignment: CDR1 SQVTM and CDR2 ANQGSEA. The CDR3 sequence is 13 residues long. The V and J ends lost 6 bases and 0 bases respectively, with 8 bases between them. CDR3 region: CSVAGSNTGELFF. CDR3 sequence (DNA): TGCAGCGTCGCAGGGTCGAACACCGGGGAGCTGTTTTTT.

Written as DNA, the CDR3 is TGCAGCGTAGGTCCCCCGCAAACAGACTGGCCCCTAGGTGTGGCTTTCTTT. Protein: CSVGPPQTDWPLGVAFF. V gene TRBV29-1 combines with J gene TRBJ1-1; D is uncertain. V was clipped by 6 bases and J by 11 bases, with 34 bases between them. CDR1 is SQVTM, CDR2 ANQGSEA, per germline. This CDR3 spans 17 amino acids.

This clone was seen a single time. The chain carries TRBV19 and TRBJ1-2, with 10 bases that match TRBD1. V trimming: 4 bases; J trimming: 8 bases; junction bases outside the gene matches: 10. This CDR3 is built from 15 residues. Germline loops: CDR1 LNHDA, CDR2 SQIVND (reference sequence). CDR3 protein: CASSTAGTGVLGYTF. The DNA of the CDR3 is TGTGCCAGTAGTACCGCCGGGACAGGGGTTTTGGGCTACACCTTC.

This chain links TRBV4-3 with TRBJ1-2, with 9 positions matching TRBD1. The CDR3 sequence is 18 residues long. Germline trimming cut 1 base from V and 0 bases from J; bases unmatched to any gene: 9. Germline CDR1 LGHNA, CDR2 YSLEER. CDR3 DNA: TGCGCCAGCAGCCAAGCTCGCAGGACAGGGGCACCTAACTATGGCTACACCTTC. It codes for CASSQARRTGAPNYGYTF.

The chain employs TRBV6-5 and TRBJ2-2; no firm D call. Germline loops: CDR1 MNHEY, CDR2 SVGAGI. Trimming took off 0 bases at V and 4 bases at J, with 6 bases between the two ends. The CDR3 loop spans 14 amino acids. CDR3 protein: CASSYSRGTGELFF. In DNA form, the CDR3 reads TGTGCCAGCAGTTACTCCCGCGGCACCGGGGAGCTGTTTTTT.

The rearrangement uses TRBV10-3 and TRBJ1-1; no reliable D call. The ends were cut back, 2 bases at V and 0 bases at J, with 7 bases in the middle. The CDR3 has 14 residues. Germline V gene lookup returns CDR1 ENHRY and CDR2 SYGVKD. CDR3 protein: CAISEMRLNTEAFF. CDR3 DNA sequence: TGTGCCATCAGTGAGATGCGGTTGAACACTGAAGCTTTCTTT.

The chain uses TRBV9 and TRBJ2-6, with D hard to call. The CDR3 loop spans 14 amino acids. V was cut by 0 bases and J by 6 bases, with 7 bases left in between. Per the germline V gene, CDR1 is SGDLS and CDR2 is YYNGEE. CDR3 region: CASSVGPPANVLTF. The CDR3, as DNA: TGTGCCAGCAGCGTAGGGCCCCCGGCCAACGTCCTGACTTTC.